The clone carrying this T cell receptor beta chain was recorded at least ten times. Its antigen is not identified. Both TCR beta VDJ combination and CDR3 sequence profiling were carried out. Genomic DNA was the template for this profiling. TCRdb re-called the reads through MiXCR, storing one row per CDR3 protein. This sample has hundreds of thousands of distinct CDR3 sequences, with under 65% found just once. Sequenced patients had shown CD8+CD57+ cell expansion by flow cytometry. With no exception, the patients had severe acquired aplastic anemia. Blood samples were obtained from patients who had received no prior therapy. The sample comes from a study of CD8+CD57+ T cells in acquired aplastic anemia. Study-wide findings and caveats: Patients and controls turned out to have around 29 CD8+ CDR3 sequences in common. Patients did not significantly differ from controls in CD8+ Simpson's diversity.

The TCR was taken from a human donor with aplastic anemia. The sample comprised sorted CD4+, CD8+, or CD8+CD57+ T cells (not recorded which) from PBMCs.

CDR3 amino acids: CASSMFGQVYYGYTF. CDR3 bases: TGTGCCAGTAGTATGTTCGGGCAGGTATACTATGGCTACACCTTC. The J gene is TRBJ1-2, the V gene TRBV19, with D hard to call. The CDR3 spans 15 residues. CDR1 is LNHDA, CDR2 SQIVND, per germline (reference sequence). V was cut by 3 bases and J by 3 bases, with 14 bases left in between.